These 2 T cell receptor beta chains were all obtained from the same sample, sequenced in a study of monozygotic twins with inflammatory bowel disease. From its re-call of the 5' RACE reads, TCRdb lists each CDR3 protein once, without DNA. This sample's clone table lists tens of thousands of distinct CDR3 sequences. Sequencing was done on a sample of blood. These receptors came from a human donor with ulcerative colitis or Crohn's disease, or a healthy co-twin of an affected twin (not recorded which).

CDR3 sequence reads: CASSRTSGSTDTQYF. The chain couples TRBV18 to TRBJ2-3; TCRdb calls TRBD2, which cannot be checked without DNA. The CDR3 runs to 15 residues. The germline CDR1 and CDR2 sequences are KGHSH and LQKENI.

The rearrangement links TRBV10-3 to TRBJ2-1; TCRdb selects TRBD1, and the lack of DNA leaves this call unchecked. The CDR3 length is 12 residues. Germline CDR1 is ENHRY and CDR2 is SYGVKD. The chain's CDR3 is CAISDGVQVKFF.